This T cell receptor beta chain was sequenced in a study of glioma-infiltrating T cells. This clonotype was observed many times. The iRepertoire nested amplicon-rescue multiplex PCR amplified TCR alpha and beta CDR3s from RNA. TCRdb re-called the multiplex PCR reads with MiXCR, one entry per CDR3 protein. This sample has around 130,000 distinct CDR3 sequences, with around 23% found just once. The germline V gene encodes CDR1 KGHDR and CDR2 SFDVKD. Trimming cost V 5 bases and J 1 base, with 9 bases left between them. The CDR3 runs to 14 residues. Sequences were obtained from glioma tissue, nonneoplastic brain tissue, or PBMCs (not recorded which). The receptor comes from a human donor with low-grade glioma or glioblastoma, undergoing nonglioma brain surgery, or in good health (not recorded which). The V call is TRBV24-1, the J call TRBJ2-3; D not certain. The CDR3 loop is CATSAPVGTDTQYF. CDR3 sequence (DNA): TGTGCCACCAGTGCCCCTGTGGGCACAGATACGCAGTATTTT.